The TCR beta chain under discussion was sequenced for a study of T cells in Graves' hyperthyroidism and ophthalmopathy. V was pared by 4 bases and J by 2 bases, with 11 bases between. The V gene's germline CDR1 is SGHDN and CDR2 FVKESK. The CDR3 contains 14 residues. RNA transcripts provided the source from which TCR beta CDR3 regions were amplified. First-round RT-PCR with HTBI primers amplified the TCR CDR3 region. TCRdb redid the calling of the multiplex PCR reads with MiXCR, one entry per CDR3 protein. The sample holds 340,000 or so distinct CDR3 sequences, about 21% seen once. This clonotype was seen a handful of times. Those patients with uncontrolled infection, other autoimmune disease, pregnancy or lactation were excluded.

The clonotype was recovered from a woman aged 50 to 60 with Graves' hyperthyroidism. The chain links TRBV14 to TRBJ1-2; D is unclear. Material: blood. The CDR3 bases are TGTGCCAGCAGCCCCAAGATCTCGAACTATGGCTACACCTTC. It translates to CASSPKISNYGYTF. Supplemented by reference TRBV14 and TRBJ1-2, the full variable domain reads EAGVTQFPSHSVIEKGQTVTLRCDPISGHDNLYWYRRVMGKEIKFLLHFVKESKQDESGMPNNRFLAERTGGTYSTLKVQPAELEDSGVYFCASSPKISNYGYTFGSGTRLTVV.